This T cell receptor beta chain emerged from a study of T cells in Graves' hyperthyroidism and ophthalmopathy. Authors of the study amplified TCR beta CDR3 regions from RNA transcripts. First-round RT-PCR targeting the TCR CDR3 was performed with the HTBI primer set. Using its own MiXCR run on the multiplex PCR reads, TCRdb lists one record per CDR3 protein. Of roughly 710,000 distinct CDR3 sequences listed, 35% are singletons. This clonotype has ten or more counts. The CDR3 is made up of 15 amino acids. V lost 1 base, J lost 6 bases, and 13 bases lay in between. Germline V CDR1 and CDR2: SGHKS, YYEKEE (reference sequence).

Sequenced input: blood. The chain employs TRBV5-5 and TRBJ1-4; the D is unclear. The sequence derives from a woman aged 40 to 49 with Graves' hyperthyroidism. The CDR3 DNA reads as TGTGCCAGCAGCTTGTCGGGCAGTAGCTATGAAAAACTGTTTTTT. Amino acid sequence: CASSLSGSSYEKLFF.